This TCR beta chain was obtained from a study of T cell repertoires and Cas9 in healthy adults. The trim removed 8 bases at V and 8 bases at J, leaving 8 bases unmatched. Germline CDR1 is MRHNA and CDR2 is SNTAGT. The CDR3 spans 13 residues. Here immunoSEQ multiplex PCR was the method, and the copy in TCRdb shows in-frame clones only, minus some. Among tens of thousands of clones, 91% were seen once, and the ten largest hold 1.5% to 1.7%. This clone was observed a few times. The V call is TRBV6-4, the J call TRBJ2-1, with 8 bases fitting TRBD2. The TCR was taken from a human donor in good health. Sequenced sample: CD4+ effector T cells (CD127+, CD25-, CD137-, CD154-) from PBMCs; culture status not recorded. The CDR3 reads CASGRGVTDEQFF. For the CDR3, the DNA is TGTGCCAGCGGGCGGGGGGTTACGGATGAGCAGTTCTTC.